These T cell receptor beta chains were read from a single sample in a study of regulatory T cells in long-lasting Graves disease. TCRdb used MiXCR to reprocess the multiplex PCR reads, holding one entry per CDR3 protein. This table holds under 300,000 distinct CDR3 sequences, about 20% found once. The same data also contributed to another study, on T cells in Graves' hyperthyroidism and ophthalmopathy.

The specimen comprised peripheral blood mononuclear cells (PBMCs), sampled at new diagnosis, from a patient treated with antithyroid drugs. These receptors were collected from a woman aged 25 to 39 with Graves disease. Both conserved end residues are part of each CDR3. Each record gives: CDR3 protein, CDR3 DNA, D gene, V gene, J gene, CDR3 length, clone size. A D gene is named only where the DNA matches it firmly. Clone size is given for some rows only: seen once, a few or many times, or a class if the clone is expanded.

CDR3aa: CASSLGAGNYGYTF
CDR3nt: TGTGCCAGCAGCTTAGGCGCAGGGAACTATGGCTACACCTTC
d_gene: -
v_gene: TRBV7-2
j_gene: TRBJ1-2
len: 14
abundance: -

CDR3aa: CASSDSTGFSNQPQHF
CDR3nt: TGTGCCAGCAGTGACTCGACAGGGTTCAGCAATCAGCCCCAGCATTTT
d_gene: TRBD1
v_gene: TRBV6-2/TRBV6-3
j_gene: TRBJ1-5
len: 16
abundance: many

CDR3aa: CASSLKQGVGDTQYF
CDR3nt: TGCGCCAGCAGCTTGAAGCAGGGGGTGGGGGATACGCAGTATTTT
d_gene: TRBD1
v_gene: TRBV5-1
j_gene: TRBJ2-3
len: 15
abundance: many

CDR3aa: CASSRKTGDSTEAFF
CDR3nt: TGTGCCAGCAGCCGAAAGACAGGGGATTCCACTGAAGCTTTCTTT
d_gene: TRBD1
v_gene: TRBV13
j_gene: TRBJ1-1
len: 15
abundance: many

CDR3aa: CASSPRDAANTEAFF
CDR3nt: TGTGCCAGCAGCCCTCGCGACGCCGCGAACACTGAAGCTTTCTTT
d_gene: -
v_gene: TRBV7-2
j_gene: TRBJ1-1
len: 15
abundance: -

CDR3aa: CASSVDAGLNTEAFF
CDR3nt: TGTGCCAGCAGCGTAGATGCAGGTCTGAACACTGAAGCTTTCTTT
d_gene: -
v_gene: TRBV9
j_gene: TRBJ1-1
len: 15
abundance: many

CDR3aa: CASSQPLGYQETQYF
CDR3nt: TGTGCCAGCAGCCAGCCTCTCGGGTACCAAGAGACCCAGTACTTC
d_gene: -
v_gene: TRBV3-1
j_gene: TRBJ2-5
len: 15
abundance: many

CDR3aa: CASSIWDRRYEQYF
CDR3nt: TGTGCCAGCAGCATCTGGGACAGACGTTACGAGCAGTACTTC
d_gene: TRBD1
v_gene: TRBV11-3
j_gene: TRBJ2-7
len: 14
abundance: -

CDR3aa: CSARPGGAVGNEQFF
CDR3nt: TGCAGTGCGCGTCCGGGGGGCGCAGTGGGGAATGAGCAGTTCTTC
d_gene: -
v_gene: TRBV20-1
j_gene: TRBJ2-1
len: 15
abundance: many

CDR3aa: CASSPGVQPQHF
CDR3nt: TGTGCCAGCTCACCGGGCGTCCAGCCCCAGCATTTT
d_gene: -
v_gene: TRBV18
j_gene: TRBJ1-5
len: 12
abundance: many

CDR3aa: CASSLASLGPQHF
CDR3nt: TGTGCCAGCAGCTTAGCGTCCCTGGGGCCCCAGCATTTT
d_gene: -
v_gene: TRBV7-6
j_gene: TRBJ1-5
len: 13
abundance: many

CDR3aa: CASSNNPHTEAFF
CDR3nt: TGCGCCAGCAGCAATAATCCTCACACTGAAGCTTTCTTT
d_gene: -
v_gene: TRBV5-1
j_gene: TRBJ1-1
len: 13
abundance: many

CDR3aa: CASSPTGEGNYGYTF
CDR3nt: TGTGCCAGCAGCCCCACCGGTGAGGGCAACTATGGCTACACCTTC
d_gene: -
v_gene: TRBV12-3/TRBV12-4
j_gene: TRBJ1-2
len: 15
abundance: many

CDR3aa: CASSTYGLGGTNTEAFF
CDR3nt: TGCGCCAGCAGCACCTACGGCCTCGGGGGAACGAACACTGAAGCTTTCTTT
d_gene: -
v_gene: TRBV5-1
j_gene: TRBJ1-1
len: 17
abundance: many

CDR3aa: CASSFYICSARDISNQPQHF
CDR3nt: -
d_gene: -
v_gene: TRBV7-2
j_gene: TRBJ1-5
len: 20
abundance: once

CDR3aa: CASSLPLRGQPQHF
CDR3nt: TGTGCCAGCAGCTTACCCCTCCGGGGTCAGCCCCAGCATTTT
d_gene: -
v_gene: TRBV7-2
j_gene: TRBJ1-5
len: 14
abundance: many

CDR3aa: CASRTTRGNTEAFF
CDR3nt: TGTGCCAGCAGGACTACCAGGGGGAACACTGAAGCTTTCTTT
d_gene: -
v_gene: TRBV6-1
j_gene: TRBJ1-1
len: 14
abundance: -

CDR3aa: CASSQGALYNQPQHF
CDR3nt: TGTGCCAGCAGCCAAGGGGCTTTATACAATCAGCCCCAGCATTTT
d_gene: -
v_gene: TRBV3-1
j_gene: TRBJ1-5
len: 15
abundance: many

CDR3aa: CASSRYTGTSPTDTQYF
CDR3nt: TGTGCCAGCAGCCGATACACCGGGACTAGCCCCACAGATACGCAGTATTTT
d_gene: TRBD2
v_gene: TRBV12-3/TRBV12-4
j_gene: TRBJ2-3
len: 17
abundance: many

CDR3aa: CASSDKAYNEQFF
CDR3nt: TGTGCCAGCAGTGATAAAGCGTACAATGAGCAGTTCTTC
d_gene: -
v_gene: TRBV2
j_gene: TRBJ2-1
len: 13
abundance: many

CDR3aa: CASSRPGLAVTDEQFF
CDR3nt: TGTGCCAGCTCACGCCCGGGACTAGCGGTTACCGATGAGCAGTTCTTC
d_gene: TRBD2
v_gene: TRBV18
j_gene: TRBJ2-1
len: 16
abundance: many

CDR3aa: CASSSRGGLTDTQYF
CDR3nt: TGTGCCAGCAGCTCAAGGGGGGGCCTGACAGATACGCAGTATTTT
d_gene: -
v_gene: TRBV9
j_gene: TRBJ2-3
len: 15
abundance: many

CDR3aa: CASSLARSEAFF
CDR3nt: TGTGCCAGCAGCTTAGCCCGGTCTGAAGCTTTCTTT
d_gene: -
v_gene: TRBV7-2
j_gene: TRBJ1-1
len: 12
abundance: -

CDR3aa: CASRGWDRDEKLFF
CDR3nt: TGCGCCAGCAGAGGATGGGACAGGGATGAAAAACTGTTTTTT
d_gene: TRBD1
v_gene: TRBV4-1
j_gene: TRBJ1-4
len: 14
abundance: many